A single sample is the source of the 2 T cell receptor beta chains below, sequenced in a study of blood T cell repertoires in COVID-19. Method: immunoSEQ multiplex PCR; TCRdb's copy keeps in-frame clones and lacks some. Of under 200,000 clones listed, roughly 80% are singletons. Specimen: peripheral blood. The source is a man aged 70-80 years with active or convalescent COVID-19.

This chain joins TRBV10-2 and TRBJ1-5, with D hard to call. Trimming stripped 6 bases from V and 1 base from J, with 7 bases between. Germline V gene data show CDR1 as WSHSY and CDR2 as SAAADI. The CDR3 sequence is 13 residues long. DNA for the CDR3: TGCGCCAGCAGGTCATTGAGCAATCAGCCCCAGCATTTT. This codes for CASRSLSNQPQHF.

This clone was counted once. This chain links TRBV7-3 with TRBJ2-5; D is unclear. The CDR3 length is 15 residues. Germline V gene data show CDR1 as SGHTA and CDR2 as FQGTGA. The V and J ends lost 5 bases and 5 bases respectively, with 18 bases between them. In DNA form, the CDR3 reads TGTGCCAGCAGCCCCTTGGGCTCACCTGGGGAGACCCAGTACTTC. It translates to CASSPLGSPGETQYF.